Listed below are T cell receptor beta chains from one sample, sequenced in a study of T cells after yellow fever vaccination. TCRdb analysed the 5' RACE reads with MiXCR anew, one entry per CDR3 protein. This sample has over 200,000 distinct CDR3 sequences; about 7% occur once, and the top ten carry about 0.95%. Sequencing was performed on CD4+ T cells sorted from PBMCs, taken on the day of the yellow fever booster vaccination. The receptor set was obtained from a man aged 25 to 40 who received the YFV17D yellow fever vaccine. Each CDR3 is given with its conserved first and last residue. D genes are given only for firm matches. Clone size appears in some rows only: once, few, many, or a class for an expanded clone.

D	V	J	size	CDR3	DNA
.	TRBV5-5	TRBJ2-1	few	CASSPGWGYNEQFF	TGTGCCAGCAGCCCAGGGTGGGGTTACAATGAGCAGTTCTTC
TRBD1	TRBV12-3/TRBV12-4	TRBJ1-5	.	CASSLSGTGSGQPQHF	TGTGCCAGCAGTTTATCCGGGACAGGGAGCGGTCAGCCCCAGCATTTT
TRBD2	TRBV10-1	TRBJ2-1	many	CASSESFGLAGNEQFF	TGCGCCAGCAGTGAGTCTTTCGGACTAGCGGGAAATGAGCAGTTCTTC
.	TRBV20-1	TRBJ1-5	.	CSATFGNQPQHF	TGCAGTGCCACCTTCGGTAATCAGCCCCAGCATTTT
TRBD2	TRBV5-1	TRBJ2-2	.	CASSLPGGNTGELFF	TGCGCCAGCAGCTTACCGGGGGGGAACACCGGGGAGCTGTTTTTT
.	TRBV7-2	TRBJ2-7	many	CASSLQSYEQYF	TGTGCCAGCAGCTTGCAATCCTACGAGCAGTACTTC
TRBD1	TRBV18	TRBJ2-1	.	CASSPREQGARNEQFF	TGTGCCAGCTCACCAAGAGAGCAGGGGGCTCGCAATGAGCAGTTCTTC
TRBD2	TRBV30	TRBJ2-5	.	CAWSLGAGVGVETQYF	TGTGCCTGGAGCCTCGGGGCGGGAGTAGGGGTAGAGACCCAGTACTTC
.	TRBV6-2/TRBV6-3	TRBJ2-7	.	CASGLIYEQYF	TGTGCCAGCGGCCTAATCTACGAGCAGTACTTC
.	TRBV7-2	TRBJ2-7	.	CASSLVAGLYEQYF	TGTGCCAGCAGCTTAGTGGCGGGGCTCTACGAGCAGTACTTC
.	TRBV7-7	TRBJ2-1	many	CASSPAGPIDNEQFF	TGTGCTAGCAGCCCGGCCGGGCCCATCGACAATGAGCAGTTCTTC
TRBD2	TRBV5-1	TRBJ2-1	few	CASSLAPSGVNNEQFF	TGCGCCAGCAGCTTGGCGCCTAGCGGGGTTAACAATGAGCAGTTCTTC
.	TRBV27	TRBJ2-2	many	CASSPQAGPFNTGELFF	TGTGCCAGCAGCCCCCAGGCGGGACCTTTCAACACCGGGGAGCTGTTTTTT
TRBD2	TRBV20-1	TRBJ2-1	.	CSATSGAPYNEQFF	TGCAGTGCTACTAGCGGAGCCCCCTACAATGAGCAGTTCTTC
TRBD2	TRBV3-1	TRBJ2-3	.	CASSQDLAGKQYF	TGTGCCAGCAGCCAAGATCTAGCGGGAAAGCAGTATTTT
TRBD2	TRBV27	TRBJ2-7	few	CASSSPSGRGTTGGQYF	TGTGCCAGCAGTTCCCCCTCCGGGCGGGGGACCACGGGGGGGCAGTACTTC
.	TRBV6-2/TRBV6-3	TRBJ2-3	many	CASRPWDGDTQYF	TGTGCCAGCAGACCGTGGGACGGAGATACGCAGTATTTT
.	TRBV18	TRBJ2-7	few	CASSPENRRYEQYF	TGTGCCAGCTCACCAGAGAACAGGCGCTACGAGCAGTACTTC
.	TRBV15	TRBJ2-1	many	CATSFRVRTHSYNEQFF	TGTGCCACCAGCTTCCGTGTCCGGACTCACTCCTACAATGAGCAGTTCTTC
TRBD2	TRBV24-1	TRBJ2-5	many	CATSEAGREETQYF	TGTGCCACCAGTGAGGCAGGGCGGGAGGAGACCCAGTACTTC
.	TRBV24-1	TRBJ2-5	few	CATSDLLQETQYF	TGTGCCACCAGTGATTTGCTCCAAGAGACCCAGTACTTC
.	TRBV7-2	TRBJ2-5	many	CASSLGVPETQYF	TGTGCCAGCAGCTTAGGAGTCCCGGAGACCCAGTACTTC
TRBD1	TRBV6-2/TRBV6-3	TRBJ1-1	many	CASSWTGVKTEAFF	TGTGCCAGCAGTTGGACAGGGGTGAAAACTGAAGCTTTCTTT
.	TRBV10-2	TRBJ1-3	.	CASRAGGAGNTIYF	TGCGCCAGCAGGGCCGGGGGTGCTGGAAACACCATATATTTT
.	TRBV3-1	TRBJ2-2	.	CASSQDLAPDTGELFF	TGTGCCAGCAGCCAAGATCTAGCTCCCGACACCGGGGAGCTGTTTTTT
.	TRBV20-1	TRBJ2-7	many	CSGVLGGSYEQYF	TGCAGCGGCGTCTTGGGCGGTTCCTACGAGCAGTACTTC
TRBD1	TRBV29-1	TRBJ2-5	.	CSAIKGAFGETQYF	TGCAGCGCCATTAAGGGGGCCTTTGGAGAGACCCAGTACTTC
TRBD2	TRBV14	TRBJ2-1	.	CASSQGIRLAGGPEQFF	TGTGCCAGCAGCCAAGGGATTAGGCTAGCGGGAGGGCCTGAGCAGTTCTTC
.	TRBV20-1	TRBJ2-3	.	CSAHLRALGTQYF	TGCAGTGCTCACCTAAGAGCCCTAGGAACGCAGTATTTT
.	TRBV19	TRBJ2-7	.	CASSMGGRPPYEQYF	TGTGCCAGTAGTATGGGAGGCAGACCCCCCTACGAGCAGTACTTC
.	TRBV5-1	TRBJ2-7	.	CASSQDSVSYDQYF	TGCGCCAGCAGCCAGGACAGTGTCTCCTACGATCAGTACTTC
.	TRBV7-8	TRBJ2-5	.	CASTGRVGRETQYF	TGTGCCAGCACTGGCAGGGTGGGTCGAGAGACCCAGTACTTC
.	TRBV7-2	TRBJ2-5	few	CASSLYRDFQETQYF	TGTGCCAGCAGCTTGTATCGGGACTTCCAAGAGACCCAGTACTTC
TRBD1	TRBV6-2/TRBV6-3	TRBJ2-1	few	CASSRALDRGHNEQFF	TGTGCCAGCAGTAGGGCCTTGGACAGGGGACACAATGAGCAGTTCTTC
.	TRBV12-3/TRBV12-4	TRBJ2-7	few	CASSFGFYEQYF	TGTGCCAGCAGTTTTGGGTTCTACGAGCAGTACTTC
TRBD1	TRBV12-3/TRBV12-4	TRBJ1-1	many	CASSTGADTEAFF	TGTGCCAGCAGTACAGGGGCGGACACTGAAGCTTTCTTT
.	TRBV2	TRBJ2-7	few	CASSEASGSANEQYF	TGTGCCAGCAGTGAAGCCTCAGGGTCTGCTAACGAGCAGTACTTC
.	TRBV14	TRBJ1-4	.	CASSQVDGEKLFF	TGTGCCAGCAGCCAAGTTGACGGTGAAAAACTGTTTTTT
.	TRBV5-1	TRBJ2-5	few	CASSWDLNRETQYF	TGCGCCAGCAGCTGGGACTTGAATAGGGAGACCCAGTACTTC
.	TRBV29-1	TRBJ2-5	.	CTQAQGETQYF	TGCACCCAGGCGCAGGGGGAGACCCAGTACTTC